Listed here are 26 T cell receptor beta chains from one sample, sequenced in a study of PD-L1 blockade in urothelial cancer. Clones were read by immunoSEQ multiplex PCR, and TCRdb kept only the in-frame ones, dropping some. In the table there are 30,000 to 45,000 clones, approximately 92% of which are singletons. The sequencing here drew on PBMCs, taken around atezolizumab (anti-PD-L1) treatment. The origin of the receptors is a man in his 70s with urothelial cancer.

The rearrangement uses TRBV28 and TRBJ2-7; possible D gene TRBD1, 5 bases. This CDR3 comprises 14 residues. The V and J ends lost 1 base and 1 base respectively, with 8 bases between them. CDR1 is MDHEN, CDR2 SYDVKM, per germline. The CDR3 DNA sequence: TGTGCCAGCAGTTTATTGGCAGGGTCCTACGAGCAGTACTTC. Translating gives CASSLLAGSYEQYF.

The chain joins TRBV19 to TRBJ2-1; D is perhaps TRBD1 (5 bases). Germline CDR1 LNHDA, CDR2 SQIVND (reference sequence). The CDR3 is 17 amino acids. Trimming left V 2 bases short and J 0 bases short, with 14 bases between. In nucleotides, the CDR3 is TGTGCCAGTAGTATACCAGGGTTACTGAGCTCCTACAATGAGCAGTTCTTC. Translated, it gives CASSIPGLLSSYNEQFF. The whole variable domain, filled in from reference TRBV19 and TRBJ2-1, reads DGGITQSPKYLFRKEGQNVTLSCEQNLNHDAMYWYRQDPGQGLRLIYYSQIVNDFQKGDIAEGYSVSREKKESFPLTVTSAQKNPTAFYLCASSIPGLLSSYNEQFFGPGTRLTVL.

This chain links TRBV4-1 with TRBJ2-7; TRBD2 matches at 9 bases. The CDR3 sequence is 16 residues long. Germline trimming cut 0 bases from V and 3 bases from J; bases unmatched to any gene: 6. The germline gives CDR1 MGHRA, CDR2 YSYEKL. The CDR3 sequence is CASSQEPTSGYYEQYF. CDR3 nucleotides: TGCGCCAGCAGCCAAGAGCCCACTAGCGGGTACTACGAGCAGTACTTC.

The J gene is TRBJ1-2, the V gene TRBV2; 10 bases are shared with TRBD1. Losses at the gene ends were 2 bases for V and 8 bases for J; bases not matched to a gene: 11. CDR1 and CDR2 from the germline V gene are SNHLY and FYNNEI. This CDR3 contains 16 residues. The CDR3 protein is CASSELLPGTGEGYTF. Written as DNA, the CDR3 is TGTGCCAGCAGTGAACTTCTTCCCGGGACAGGGGAAGGCTACACCTTC.

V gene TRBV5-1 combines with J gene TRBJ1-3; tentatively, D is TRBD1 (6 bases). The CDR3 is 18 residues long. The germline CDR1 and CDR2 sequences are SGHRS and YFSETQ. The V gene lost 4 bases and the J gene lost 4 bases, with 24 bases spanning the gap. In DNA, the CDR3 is TGCGCCAGCAGCGACAAACCCAAAACCACAGGGTTCGGAAACACCATATATTTT. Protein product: CASSDKPKTTGFGNTIYF.

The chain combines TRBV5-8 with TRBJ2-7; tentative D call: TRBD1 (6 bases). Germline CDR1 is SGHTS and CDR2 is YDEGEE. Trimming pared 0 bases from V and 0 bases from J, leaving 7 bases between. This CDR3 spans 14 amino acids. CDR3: CASSLGGGSYEQYF. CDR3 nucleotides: TGTGCCAGCAGCTTGGGAGGGGGCTCCTACGAGCAGTACTTC.

CDR3 in amino acids: CASSLQSRLAGRDEQFF. The CDR3 DNA reads TGTGCCAGCAGCCTCCAATCCCGGCTAGCGGGAAGGGATGAGCAGTTCTTC. This sequence joins TRBV9 and TRBJ2-1, with 9 bases identical to TRBD2. V dropped 4 bases and J dropped 8; count of bases not matched to a gene: 16. The CDR3 sequence is 17 residues long. CDR1 is SGDLS, CDR2 YYNGEE, per germline.

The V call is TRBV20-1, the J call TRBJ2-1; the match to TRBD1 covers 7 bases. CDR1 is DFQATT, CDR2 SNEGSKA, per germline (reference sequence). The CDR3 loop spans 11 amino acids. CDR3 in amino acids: CSPDRHNEQFF. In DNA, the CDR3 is TGCAGCCCGGACAGGCACAATGAGCAGTTCTTC.

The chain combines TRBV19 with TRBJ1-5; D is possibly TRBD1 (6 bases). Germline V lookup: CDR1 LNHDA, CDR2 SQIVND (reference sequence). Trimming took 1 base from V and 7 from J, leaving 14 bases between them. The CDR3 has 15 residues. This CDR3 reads CASSIVSGQGQPQHF. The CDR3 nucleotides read TGTGCCAGTAGTATAGTTTCAGGGCAGGGGCAGCCCCAGCATTTT.

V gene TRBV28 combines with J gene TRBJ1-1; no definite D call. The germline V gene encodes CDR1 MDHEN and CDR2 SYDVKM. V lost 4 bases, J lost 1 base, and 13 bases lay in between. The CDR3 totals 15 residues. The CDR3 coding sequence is TGTGCCAGCAGTTGGGCCGCCAGGCCGAACACTGAAGCTTTCTTT. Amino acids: CASSWAARPNTEAFF.

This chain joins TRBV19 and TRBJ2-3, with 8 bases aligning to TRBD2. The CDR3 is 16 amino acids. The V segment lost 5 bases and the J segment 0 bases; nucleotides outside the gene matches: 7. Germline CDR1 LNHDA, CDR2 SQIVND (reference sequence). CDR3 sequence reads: CASSEGLAVSTDTQYF. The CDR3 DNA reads TGTGCCAGTAGTGAAGGACTAGCTGTGAGCACAGATACGCAGTATTTT.

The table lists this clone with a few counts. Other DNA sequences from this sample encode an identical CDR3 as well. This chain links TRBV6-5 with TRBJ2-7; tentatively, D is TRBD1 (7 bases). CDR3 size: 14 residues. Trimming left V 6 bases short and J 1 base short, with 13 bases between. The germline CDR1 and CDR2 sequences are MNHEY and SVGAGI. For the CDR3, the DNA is TGTGCCAGCAGCAGGGGGGCAAATTCCTACGAGCAGTACTTC. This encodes CASSRGANSYEQYF.

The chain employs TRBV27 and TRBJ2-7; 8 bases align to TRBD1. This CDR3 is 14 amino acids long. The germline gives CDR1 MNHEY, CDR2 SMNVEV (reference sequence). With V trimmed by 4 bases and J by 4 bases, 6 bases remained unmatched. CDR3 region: CASSYRGSLYEQYF. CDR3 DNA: TGTGCCAGCAGTTACAGGGGGTCCCTTTACGAGCAGTACTTC.

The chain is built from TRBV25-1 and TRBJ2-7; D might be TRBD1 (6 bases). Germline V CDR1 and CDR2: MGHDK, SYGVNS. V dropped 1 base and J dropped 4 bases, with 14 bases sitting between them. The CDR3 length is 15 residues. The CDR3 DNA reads TGTGCCAGCAGTGAATTTCTGGGACAACAATACGAGCAGTACTTC. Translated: CASSEFLGQQYEQYF.

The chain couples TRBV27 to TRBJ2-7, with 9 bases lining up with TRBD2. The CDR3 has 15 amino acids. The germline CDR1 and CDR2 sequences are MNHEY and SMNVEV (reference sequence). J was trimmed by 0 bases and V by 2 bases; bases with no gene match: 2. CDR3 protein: CASSLLAGSSYEQYF. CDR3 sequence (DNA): TGTGCCAGCAGTTTACTAGCGGGGAGCTCCTACGAGCAGTACTTC.

The CDR3 region is CASTPGLQPQHF. CDR3 DNA sequence: TGTGCCAGCACCCCTGGACTGCAGCCCCAGCATTTT. This chain connects TRBV2 to TRBJ1-5; the D is unclear. The CDR3 spans 12 residues. Trimming cost V 7 bases and J 7 bases, with 11 bases left between them. The germline V gene encodes CDR1 SNHLY and CDR2 FYNNEI.

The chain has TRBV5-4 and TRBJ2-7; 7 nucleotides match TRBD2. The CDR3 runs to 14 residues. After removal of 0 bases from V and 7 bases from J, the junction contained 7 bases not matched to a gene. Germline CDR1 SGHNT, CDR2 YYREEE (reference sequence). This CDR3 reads CASSLGLASREQYF. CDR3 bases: TGTGCCAGCAGCTTGGGACTAGCATCGAGGGAGCAGTACTTC.

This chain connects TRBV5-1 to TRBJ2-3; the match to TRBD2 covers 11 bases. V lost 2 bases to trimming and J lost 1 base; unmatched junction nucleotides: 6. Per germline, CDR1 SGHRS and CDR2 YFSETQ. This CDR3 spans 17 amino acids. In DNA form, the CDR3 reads TGCGCCAGCAGCTTAAAGACTAGCGGGGCACGCACAGATACGCAGTATTTT. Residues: CASSLKTSGARTDTQYF. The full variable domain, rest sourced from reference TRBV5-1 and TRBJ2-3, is KAGVTQTPRYLIKTRGQQVTLSCSPISGHRSVSWYQQTPGQGLQFLFEYFSETQRNKGNFPGRFSGRQFSNSRSEMNVSTLELGDSALYLCASSLKTSGARTDTQYFGPGTRLTVL.

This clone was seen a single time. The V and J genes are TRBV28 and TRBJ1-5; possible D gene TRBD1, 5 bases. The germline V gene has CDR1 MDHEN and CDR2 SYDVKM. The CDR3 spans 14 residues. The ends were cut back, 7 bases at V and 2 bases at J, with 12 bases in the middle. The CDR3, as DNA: TGTGCCAGCATTGTGGGAGGGGGCAATCAGCCCCAGCATTTT. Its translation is CASIVGGGNQPQHF.

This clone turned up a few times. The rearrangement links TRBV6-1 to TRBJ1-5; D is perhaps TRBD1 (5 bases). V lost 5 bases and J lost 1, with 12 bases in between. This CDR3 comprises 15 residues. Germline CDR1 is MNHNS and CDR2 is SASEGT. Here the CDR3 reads CASSQSRGSNQPQHF. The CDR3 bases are TGTGCCAGCAGTCAATCGCGGGGGAGCAATCAGCCCCAGCATTTT.

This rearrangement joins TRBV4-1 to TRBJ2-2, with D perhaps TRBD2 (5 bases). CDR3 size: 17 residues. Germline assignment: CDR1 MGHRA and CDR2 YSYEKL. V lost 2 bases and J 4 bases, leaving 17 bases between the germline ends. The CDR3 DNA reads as TGCGCCAGCAGCCAACCGTTTCGGGGAATGGGCACCGGGGAGCTGTTTTTT. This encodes CASSQPFRGMGTGELFF.

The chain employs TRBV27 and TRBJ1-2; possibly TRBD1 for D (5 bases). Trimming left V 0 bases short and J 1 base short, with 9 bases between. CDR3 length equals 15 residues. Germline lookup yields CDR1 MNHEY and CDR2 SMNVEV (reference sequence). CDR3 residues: CASSLSQGRNYGYTF. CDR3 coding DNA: TGTGCCAGCAGTTTATCCCAGGGCCGTAACTATGGCTACACCTTC.

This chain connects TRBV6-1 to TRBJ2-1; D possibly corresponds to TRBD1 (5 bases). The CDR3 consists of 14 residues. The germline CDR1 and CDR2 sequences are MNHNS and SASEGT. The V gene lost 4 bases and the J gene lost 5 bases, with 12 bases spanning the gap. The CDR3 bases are TGTGCCAGCAGTGTGAACTCAGGGAACAATGAGCAGTTCTTC. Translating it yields CASSVNSGNNEQFF.

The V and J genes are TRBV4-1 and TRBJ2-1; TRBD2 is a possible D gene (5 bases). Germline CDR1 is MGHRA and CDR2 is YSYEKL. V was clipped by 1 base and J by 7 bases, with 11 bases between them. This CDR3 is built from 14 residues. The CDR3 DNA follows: TGCGCCAGCAGCCAAGCGCCGGGAACAAATGAGCAGTTCTTC. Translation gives CASSQAPGTNEQFF.

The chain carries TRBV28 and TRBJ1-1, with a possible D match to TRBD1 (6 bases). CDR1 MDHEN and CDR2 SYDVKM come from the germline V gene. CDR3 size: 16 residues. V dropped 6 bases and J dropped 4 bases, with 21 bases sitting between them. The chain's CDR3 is CASSSEGGAPGTEAFF. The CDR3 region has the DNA TGTGCCAGCAGCTCCGAGGGGGGGGCCCCAGGCACTGAAGCTTTCTTT.

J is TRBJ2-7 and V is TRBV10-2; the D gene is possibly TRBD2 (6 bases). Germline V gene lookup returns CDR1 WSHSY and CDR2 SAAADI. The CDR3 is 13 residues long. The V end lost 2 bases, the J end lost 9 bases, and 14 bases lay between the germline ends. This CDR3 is CASSESRERGQYF. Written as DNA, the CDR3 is TGCGCCAGCAGTGAGAGTCGGGAGCGCGGGCAGTACTTC.